These T cell receptor beta chains were read from a single sample in a study of Ad26.COV2.S vaccination and SARS-CoV-2 variants. Using immunoSEQ multiplex PCR, the repertoire was profiled, and TCRdb retains in-frame clones only, with some absent. This table has around 350,000 clones, approximately 81% appearing once. The sample was peripheral blood, taken in a trial of Ad26.COV2.S vaccine versus placebo. The receptors stem from a person aged 18 to 65 who received the Ad26.COV2.S COVID-19 vaccine or a placebo. Each CDR3 is given with its conserved first and last residue. D genes are given only for firm matches. Expanded clones get a size class; other rows say once, few or many, or leave the size out.

>NA|TRBJ2-7|TRBV7-9|NA
TGTGCCAGCAGCTTAGGGTCGGACGGCTACGAGCAGTACTTC
CASSLGSDGYEQYF
>NA|TRBJ1-2|TRBV19|TRBD1
TGTGCCAGTAGTAAGGGACAGGGTGGTGGCTACACCTTC
CASSKGQGGGYTF
>NA|TRBJ2-1|TRBV24-1|TRBD1
TGTGCCACCAGCGCCGGGACAGGGGATCATGAGCAGTTCTTC
CATSAGTGDHEQFF
>NA|TRBJ2-1|TRBV5-1|NA
TGCGCCAGCAGCCCTCGCCTGGCCGGGGGGCCCCCCTACAATGAGCAGTTCTTC
CASSPRLAGGPPYNEQFF
>NA|TRBJ2-5|TRBV4-1|NA
TGCGCCAGCAGCCAAGACGCCGGGACTCATCAAGAGACCCAGTACTTC
CASSQDAGTHQETQYF
>NA|TRBJ2-1|TRBV9|TRBD2
TGTGCCAGCAGCTGGAGCGGGGACCCCTACAATGAGCAGTTCTTC
CASSWSGDPYNEQFF
>NA|TRBJ2-5|TRBV15|NA
TGTGCCACCAGCAGAGTCCGACAACAAGAGACCCAGTACTTC
CATSRVRQQETQYF
>NA|TRBJ2-5|TRBV5-1|NA
TGCGCCAGCCAAAGGGCCAACCAAGAGACCCAGTACTTC
CASQRANQETQYF
>NA|TRBJ1-1|TRBV27|NA
TGTGCCAGCAGTTTATTACCAGGGAACACTGAAGCTTTCTTT
CASSLLPGNTEAFF
>NA|TRBJ1-6|TRBV14|TRBD1
TGTGCCAGCAGCCAAGATATGACAGGGCTTTCACCCCTCCACTTT
CASSQDMTGLSPLHF
>NA|TRBJ2-7|TRBV27|NA
TGTGCCAGCAGTTTATATGCCAGAAGCTCCTACGAGCAGTACTTC
CASSLYARSSYEQYF
>NA|TRBJ2-3|TRBV10-3|TRBD1
TGTGCCATCAGCGCCTTGACAGGGGGAAGCACAGATACGCAGTATTTT
CAISALTGGSTDTQYF
>once|TRBJ1-2|TRBV21-1|NA
TGTGCCAGCAGCCAAAAAGGAGGCTACACCTTC
CASSQKGGYTF
>NA|TRBJ2-5|TRBV4-1|NA
TGCGCCAGCAGCCAAGGACAGCGGGGGACAGGGGAGACCCAGTACTTC
CASSQGQRGTGETQYF
>NA|TRBJ2-5|TRBV11-2|TRBD2
TGTGCCAGCAGCTTAGTAGCGGGGGGGCTGGAGACCCAGTACTTC
CASSLVAGGLETQYF
>NA|TRBJ2-7|TRBV7-6|TRBD1
TGTGCCAGCAGCACACGGACAGGGGGAAGCGAGCAGTACTTC
CASSTRTGGSEQYF
>NA|TRBJ1-4|TRBV29-1|NA
TGCAGCGTTGATTTGCAACAAGAGGGGGTAGGGGAAAAACTGTTTTTT
CSVDLQQEGVGEKLFF
>NA|TRBJ2-7|TRBV11-2|NA
TGTGCCAGCAGCCTAGGGGGATCCTACGAGCAGTACTTC
CASSLGGSYEQYF
>NA|TRBJ2-1|TRBV4-1|TRBD2
TGCGCCAGCAGCCAAGATAGGGGGCTAGCGGGGGCCTACAATGAGCAGTTCTTC
CASSQDRGLAGAYNEQFF
>NA|TRBJ2-2|TRBV10-1|NA
TGCGCCAGCAGTGAGTCAAAAAACGGGGAGCTGTTTTTT
CASSESKNGELFF